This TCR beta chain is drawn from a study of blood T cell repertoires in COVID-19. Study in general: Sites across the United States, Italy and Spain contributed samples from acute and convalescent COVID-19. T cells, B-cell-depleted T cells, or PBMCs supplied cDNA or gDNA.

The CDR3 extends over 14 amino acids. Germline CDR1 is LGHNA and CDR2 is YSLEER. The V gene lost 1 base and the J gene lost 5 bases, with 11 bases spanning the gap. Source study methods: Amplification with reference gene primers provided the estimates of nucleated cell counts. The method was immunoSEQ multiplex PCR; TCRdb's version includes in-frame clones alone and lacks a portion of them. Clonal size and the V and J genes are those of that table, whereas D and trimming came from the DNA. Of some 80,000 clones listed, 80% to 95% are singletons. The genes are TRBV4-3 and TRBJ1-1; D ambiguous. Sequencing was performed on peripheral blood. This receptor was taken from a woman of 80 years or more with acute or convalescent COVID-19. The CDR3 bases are TGCGCCAGCAGCCAAGCAGATCGGGGAACTGAAGCTTTCTTT. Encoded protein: CASSQADRGTEAFF.